This T cell receptor (beta chain) was sequenced in a study of CD8+ T cells in alopecia areata. Treatment here: oral pan-JAK inhibitor, 5-10 mg twice daily. As part of sample collection, lesional scalp punch biopsies and peripheral blood were taken from alopecia areata patients. Sorted populations comprised CD4+ and CD8+ T cells obtained from PBMCs. cDNA reverse transcribed from extracted RNA served as the sequencing template. Repertoires were generated with immunoSEQ multiplex PCR, while TCRdb's copy carries only in-frame clones and drops some. The sample holds approximately 200,000 clones; about three fifths are singletons and the top ten take approximately 3.5%. Overall study results and limits: Under tofacitinib, fewer expanded CD8+ clones appeared among the top 100 scalp clones. Persistence of many expanded lesional clones was seen in scalp and blood during tofacitinib.

CDR1 is SQVTM, CDR2 ANQGSEA, per germline. The CDR3 length is 11 residues. The junction had 12 bases not matched to a gene; V was cut back by 7 bases and J by 15 bases. Regarding this clone: Its antigen remains unidentified.

The starting material was CD4+ T cells sorted from blood, obtained at week 4, from a patient treated with tofacitinib. The receptor comes from a human donor with alopecia areata. The chain employs TRBV29-1 and TRBJ2-1; 7 bases match TRBD2. CDR3 in amino acids: CSAGGERERFF. DNA for the CDR3: TGCAGCGCGGGCGGGGAGCGGGAACGGTTCTTC.